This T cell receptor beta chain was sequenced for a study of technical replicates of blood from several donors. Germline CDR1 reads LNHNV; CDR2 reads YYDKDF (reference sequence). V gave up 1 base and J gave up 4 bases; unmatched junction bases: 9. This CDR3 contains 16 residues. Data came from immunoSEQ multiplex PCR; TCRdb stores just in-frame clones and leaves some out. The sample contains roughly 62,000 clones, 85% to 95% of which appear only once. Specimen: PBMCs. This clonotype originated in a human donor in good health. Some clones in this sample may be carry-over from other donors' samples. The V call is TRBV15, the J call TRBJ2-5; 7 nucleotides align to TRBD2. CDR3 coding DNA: TGTGCCACCAGCAGAGGCGGGGTAGCGGGTACAGAGACCCAGTACTTC. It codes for CATSRGGVAGTETQYF.